The rows below give T cell receptor beta chains drawn from one sample of a study of blood T cell repertoires in COVID-19. Measured with immunoSEQ multiplex PCR; TCRdb has only the in-frame clones, and not every one. This table holds roughly 120,000 clones, approximately 85% found once. Sample: peripheral blood. These receptors all stem from a man aged 35-49 years with acute or convalescent COVID-19. CDR3s include the opening cysteine and the closing phenylalanine or tryptophan. A D gene is named only where the DNA matches it firmly. Expanded clones are given a class, and other clones once, few, many or no size at all.

TRBV12-5,TRBD2,.,TRBJ2-5,17,CASGLYLAGDIQETQYF,TGTGCTAGTGGTCTGTACCTAGCGGGGGACATACAAGAGACCCAGTACTTC
TRBV19,.,.,TRBJ1-5,14,CASSASVRNQPQHF,TGTGCCAGTAGCGCTTCAGTCCGTAATCAGCCCCAGCATTTT
TRBV7-9,TRBD2,once,TRBJ2-3,18,CASSPYPSSGGFTDTQYF,TGTGCCAGCAGCCCCTACCCCTCTAGCGGGGGGTTCACAGATACGCAGTATTTT
TRBV19,.,.,TRBJ1-1,12,CASTRERAEAFF,TGTGCCAGTACTCGAGAGAGGGCTGAAGCTTTCTTT
TRBV3-1/TRBV3-2,.,.,TRBJ1-6,15,CASSQDWGEVSPLHF,TGTGCCAGCAGCCAAGATTGGGGAGAAGTTTCACCCCTCCACTTT
TRBV20-1,.,.,TRBJ2-3,10,CSSAAYTQYF,TGCAGCTCCGCCGCGTATACGCAGTATTTT
TRBV25-1,TRBD1,.,TRBJ2-7,13,CASRTGGAYEQYF,TGTGCCAGCCGGACAGGGGGCGCGTACGAGCAGTACTTC
TRBV6-5,TRBD1,.,TRBJ2-1,15,CASKNRDRDYNEQFF,TGTGCCAGCAAAAACCGGGACAGGGACTACAATGAGCAGTTCTTC
TRBV28,.,.,TRBJ1-1,13,CASSAPRNTEAFF,TGTGCCAGCAGTGCTCCGAGGAACACTGAAGCTTTCTTT
TRBV2,TRBD2,.,TRBJ2-3,12,CASRGGRLAGYF,TGTGCCAGCAGGGGCGGGAGACTAGCGGGCTATTTT
TRBV3-1/TRBV3-2,.,.,TRBJ1-1,13,CASSQDGDTEAFF,TGTGCCAGCAGCCAAGATGGAGACACTGAAGCTTTCTTT
TRBV7-2,TRBD2,once,TRBJ2-1,14,CASSPSTSGNEQFF,TGTGCCAGCAGCCCGTCAACTAGCGGGAATGAGCAGTTCTTC
TRBV18,TRBD1,.,TRBJ2-5,13,CASQTGQGETQYF,TGTGCCAGCCAGACAGGGCAGGGAGAGACCCAGTACTTC
TRBV6-5,.,.,TRBJ1-2,15,CASSYSFDSNYGYTF,TGTGCCAGCAGTTACTCATTTGACTCGAACTATGGCTACACCTTC
TRBV2,TRBD1,.,TRBJ1-4,14,CASRLGTGNEKLFF,TGTGCCAGCCGCCTGGGGACAGGGAATGAAAAACTGTTTTTT
TRBV9,TRBD2,.,TRBJ2-3,15,CASSVGLADEDTQYF,TGTGCCAGCAGCGTAGGACTAGCGGATGAGGATACGCAGTATTTT
TRBV7-7,.,.,TRBJ1-4,13,CASSLVEGEKLFF,TGTGCCAGCAGCTTAGTAGAGGGTGAAAAACTGTTTTTT
TRBV14,TRBD1,few,TRBJ1-2,14,CASSDTGGAAGYTF,TGTGCCAGCAGCGACACAGGGGGGGCGGCGGGCTACACCTTC
TRBV7-9,.,.,TRBJ1-3,15,CASSRGGVRTSTIYF,TGTGCCAGCAGCCGCGGGGGGGTCAGAACTAGCACCATATATTTT
TRBV30,TRBD2,.,TRBJ2-1,20,CAWSVPAGLAGGGPYNEQFF,TGTGCCTGGAGTGTACCAGCGGGCCTAGCGGGGGGCGGTCCCTACAATGAGCAGTTCTTC
TRBV19,.,.,TRBJ1-1,13,CACRDTLNTEAFF,TGTGCCTGCAGGGACACCCTGAACACTGAAGCTTTCTTT
TRBV7-3,.,once,TRBJ2-1,13,CASSPRTRGEQFF,TGTGCCAGCAGCCCCCGGACCCGGGGGGAGCAGTTCTTC
TRBV7-8,.,.,TRBJ1-2,13,CASSLGQRIGYTF,TGTGCCAGCAGCTTAGGTCAGCGGATCGGCTACACCTTC
TRBV19,TRBD2,.,TRBJ2-3,12,CASSIGGATAFF,TGTGCCAGTTCAATCGGGGGGGCCACAGCTTTTTTT
TRBV10-3,.,.,TRBJ2-7,14,CATDDTGNIFEQYF,TGTGCCACCGACGATACAGGGAATATCTTTGAGCAGTACTTC
TRBV4-1,.,few,TRBJ2-1,15,CASSQDRGLYNEQFF,TGCGCCAGCAGCCAAGACAGGGGTCTTTACAATGAGCAGTTCTTC
TRBV11-2,.,.,TRBJ2-4,14,CASSENLAKNIQYF,TGTGCCAGCAGCGAGAACTTAGCCAAAAACATTCAGTACTTC
TRBV9,.,.,TRBJ1-6,13,CASGPQADSPLHF,TGTGCCAGCGGGCCGCAGGCTGATTCACCCCTCCACTTT
TRBV4-1,.,.,TRBJ1-4,15,CASSHPGATNEKLFF,TGCGCCAGCAGCCACCCGGGGGCAACTAATGAAAAACTGTTTTTT
TRBV7-8,.,.,TRBJ2-5,14,CASSLGRLAETQYF,TGTGCCAGCAGCTTAGGTCGGTTAGCAGAGACCCAGTACTTC
TRBV11-3,.,.,TRBJ2-1,17,CASSLDLGFGSYNEQFF,TGTGCCAGCAGCTTAGATCTAGGCTTCGGCTCCTACAATGAGCAGTTCTTC
TRBV18,TRBD1,.,TRBJ1-2,15,CASSPTGTGGYGYTF,TGTGCCAGCTCACCGACCGGGACAGGGGGCTATGGCTACACCTTC
TRBV10-1,.,.,TRBJ2-1,20,CASSESKLVDKGRTYNEQFF,TGCGCCAGCAGTGAGTCGAAGTTGGTGGACAAGGGAAGGACCTACAATGAGCAGTTCTTC
TRBV4-1,.,few,TRBJ1-5,15,CASSQIQGPNQPQHF,TGCGCCAGCAGCCAAATACAGGGCCCCAATCAGCCCCAGCATTTT
TRBV24-1,.,.,TRBJ2-5,12,CATSDPEETQYF,TGTGCCACCAGTGACCCTGAGGAGACCCAGTACTTC
TRBV5-6,TRBD2,.,TRBJ2-3,15,CASSTRTRPTDTQYF,TGTGCCAGCAGCACGAGGACTAGGCCCACAGATACGCAGTATTTT
TRBV3-1/TRBV3-2,.,few,TRBJ2-2,15,CASSSRQKNTGELFF,TGTGCCAGCAGCTCCCGACAGAAAAACACCGGGGAGCTGTTTTTT
TRBV6-5,.,.,TRBJ2-7,12,CASSFRLGEQYF,TGTGCCAGCAGTTTTCGACTGGGCGAGCAGTACTTC
TRBV12-2,.,.,TRBJ1-2,15,CASRLASGGNYGYTF,TGTGCAAGTCGCTTAGCGTCAGGGGGCAACTATGGCTACACCTTC
TRBV10-3,.,.,TRBJ2-3,13,CAISETLAPTQYF,TGTGCCATCAGCGAAACATTAGCGCCTACGCAGTATTTT
TRBV21-1,.,.,TRBJ2-7,13,CASGAPGALEQYF,TGTGCCAGCGGAGCCCCTGGTGCTCTCGAGCAGTACTTC
TRBV14,TRBD1,.,TRBJ1-1,15,CASSQSRTGNNEAFF,TGTGCCAGCAGCCAATCCAGGACAGGGAATAATGAAGCTTTCTTT
TRBV27,.,once,TRBJ2-7,14,CASSLRAGVNEQYF,TGTGCCAGCAGTTTACGCGCCGGGGTCAACGAGCAGTACTTC
TRBV4-1,TRBD1,.,TRBJ1-2,17,CASSLFGGTGGTYGYTF,TGCGCCAGCAGCCTCTTCGGCGGGACAGGGGGCACCTATGGCTACACCTTC
TRBV6-5,TRBD1,once,TRBJ2-1,15,CASRAGQGGTNEQFF,TGTGCCAGCAGGGCGGGACAGGGGGGTACGAATGAGCAGTTCTTC
TRBV15,TRBD1,.,TRBJ1-3,17,CATSRPQGTGSGNTIYF,TGTGCCACCAGCAGACCTCAAGGGACAGGCTCTGGAAACACCATATATTTT
TRBV21-1,.,once,TRBJ2-7,15,CASSGDSPASYEQYF,TGTGCCAGCAGCGGGGACTCGCCAGCCTCCTACGAGCAGTACTTC
TRBV5-1,TRBD1,.,TRBJ2-5,16,CASSLAKGTGRETQYF,TGCGCCAGCAGCTTGGCCAAGGGGACAGGGAGAGAGACCCAGTACTTC
TRBV7-6,.,.,TRBJ1-1,12,CASSEAQGTAFF,TGTGCCAGCAGCGAAGCACAGGGTACAGCTTTCTTT
TRBV7-6,.,.,TRBJ2-5,15,CASSVRAYEQETQYF,TGTGCCAGCAGCGTTAGAGCCTACGAACAAGAGACCCAGTACTTC
TRBV5-4,.,.,TRBJ2-5,13,CASSADRQETQYF,TGTGCCAGCAGCGCGGACAGACAAGAGACCCAGTACTTC
TRBV4-2,.,.,TRBJ2-1,16,CASSQDSDTSYNEQFF,TGTGCCAGCAGCCAAGATTCGGACACCTCCTACAATGAGCAGTTCTTC
TRBV5-1,TRBD2,.,TRBJ2-2,16,CASTPRGGGANGELFF,TGCGCCAGCACCCCCAGGGGCGGGGGGGCCAACGGGGAGCTGTTTTTT
TRBV4-1,TRBD2,.,TRBJ2-1,16,CASSLPSGGADNEQFF,TGCGCCAGCAGCCTGCCCAGCGGGGGGGCCGACAATGAGCAGTTCTTC
TRBV27,TRBD1,.,TRBJ2-5,16,CASSLLGQGRLETQYF,TGTGCCAGCAGTTTACTGGGACAGGGGCGATTGGAGACCCAGTACTTC
TRBV30,TRBD1,.,TRBJ2-3,15,CAWRPQGVGADTQYF,TGTGCCTGGAGGCCACAGGGGGTCGGGGCAGATACGCAGTATTTT
TRBV6-2/TRBV6-3,TRBD2,.,TRBJ2-3,16,CASTPRTSGATDTQYF,TGTGCCAGCACCCCACGGACTAGCGGGGCCACAGATACGCAGTATTTT